The T cell receptor beta chain under discussion was sequenced for a study of CD8+ T cells in alopecia areata. Study conclusions and caveats: Especially in alopecia totalis/universalis, lesional scalp showed greater clonality than normal scalp did.

It was from PBMCs that CD4+ and CD8+ T cells were sorted. The sequencing template was cDNA reverse transcribed from extracted RNA. TCRdb keeps only in-frame clones here, not all; method: immunoSEQ multiplex PCR. The sample comprises about 200,000 clones, about 61% of which are singletons, and 4.5% to 6% rests with the top ten. This clone was counted a few times. The antigen remains undetermined. V lost 5 bases, J lost 9 bases, and 8 bases lay in between. The CDR3 runs 12 residues. Germline loops: CDR1 PRHDT, CDR2 FYEKMQ (reference sequence). The origin of this receptor is a human donor in good health. The chain couples TRBV13 to TRBJ1-6; D remains ambiguous. What was sequenced was CD8+ T cells sorted from blood. In DNA form, the CDR3 reads TGTGCCAGCAGCGGCGGAAGTTCACCCCTCCACTTT. Translating gives CASSGGSSPLHF.